The present TCR beta chain was sequenced within a study of a mutant IDH1 vaccine in newly diagnosed glioma. Study summary: Once 4-6 weeks had passed after radiotherapy alone, vaccination started, or it started with temozolomide cycles. Former treatment meant radiotherapy, temozolomide, or both; the majority had gotten both. Sex among treated patients split about 62% male, roughly 40% female; mean age was roughly 40 years.

Here immunoSEQ multiplex PCR was the method, and the copy in TCRdb shows in-frame clones only, minus some. In the table there are just under 70,000 clones, more than 70% of which are singletons. Details on this clone: The antigen is undetermined.

The time point is: week 35, safety follow-up. Doses comprised 300 ug of mutant IDH1 20-mer peptide each, plus topical imiquimod. Donors had new WHO grade 3 or 4 IDH1-mutant, ATRX-lost astrocytomas. The CDR3 runs 16 residues. Losses at the gene ends were 5 bases for V and 2 bases for J; bases not matched to a gene: 11. Germline-derived CDR1 and CDR2 are SEHNR and FQNEAQ (reference sequence). The specimen comprised PBMCs, sampled from a glioma patient whose treatment included an IDH1 peptide vaccine. This TCR was recovered from a man between 18 and 35 years old with glioma. The genes are TRBV7-9 and TRBJ2-7, with 8 bases aligning to TRBD1. This CDR3 reads CASSTTQQGATYEQYF. CDR3 coding DNA: TGTGCCAGCAGCACCACACAGCAGGGGGCTACCTACGAGCAGTACTTC.